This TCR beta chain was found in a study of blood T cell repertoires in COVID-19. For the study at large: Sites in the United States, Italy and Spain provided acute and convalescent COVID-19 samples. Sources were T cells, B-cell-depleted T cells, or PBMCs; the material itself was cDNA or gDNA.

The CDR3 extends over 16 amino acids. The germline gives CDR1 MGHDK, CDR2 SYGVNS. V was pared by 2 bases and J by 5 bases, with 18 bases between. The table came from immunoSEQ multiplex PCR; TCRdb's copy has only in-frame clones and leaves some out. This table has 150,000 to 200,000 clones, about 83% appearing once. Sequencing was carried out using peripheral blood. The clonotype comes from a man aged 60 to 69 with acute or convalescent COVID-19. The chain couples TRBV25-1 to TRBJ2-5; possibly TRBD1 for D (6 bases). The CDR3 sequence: CASSEKLQGVGETQYF. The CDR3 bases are TGTGCCAGCAGTGAAAAACTACAGGGTGTAGGGGAGACCCAGTACTTC.